This T cell receptor (beta chain) derives from a study of cytotoxic CD8 clonotypes in ibrutinib-treated CLL. The overall study: The patients, under 13 relapsed/refractory and more than 14 treatment-naive, included about 18 who were IGHV unmutated. Response samples were taken after a median approximately 13 months of treatment, range 6 to 36.

Whole-study results and caveats: Patients showed higher baseline clonality than age-matched healthy donors, and it tracked circulating CD8+ T-cell counts.

To note about this clone: Its specificity is unknown.

The assay was immunoSEQ multiplex PCR, and TCRdb's table has in-frame clones only and misses some. The data show about 160,000 clones, roughly 80% seen once. Sequencing was performed on PBMCs, taken after 24 months of ibrutinib treatment. This sequence originates from a human donor with chronic lymphocytic leukemia.

The CDR3 bases are TGTGCCAGCAGTTACTCGGCGGGAGACCTCGGCTACGAGCAGTACTTC. This sequence encodes CASSYSAGDLGYEQYF. This rearrangement joins TRBV6-5 to TRBJ2-7; 7 bases are a match to TRBD2. Germline loops: CDR1 MNHEY, CDR2 SVGAGI. V was clipped by 0 bases and J by 3 bases; unmatched bases: 8. This CDR3 region has 16 residues.